The clone carrying this T cell receptor (beta chain) showed up many times. Antigen: not known. CDR1 and CDR2 (germline): SGHTA, FQGTGA. The CDR3 is made up of 14 amino acids. Losses at the gene ends were 8 bases for V and 4 bases for J; bases not matched to a gene: 6. The record originates from a study of CD8 T cells in ankylosing spondylitis. Points from the study as a whole: Seven to nine highly homologous variants made up a TCR beta motif, and this motif appeared characteristic of ankylosing spondylitis blood. In reactive arthritis synovial fluid and blood, some motif variants had been reported before. Clones tied to disease were said to be significantly enriched in matched ankylosing spondylitis synovial fluid. Relatively scarce in peripheral blood, disease-linked clones were CD8+.

TCRdb re-derived calls from the 5' RACE reads in MiXCR, one entry per CDR3 protein. The sample has 200,000 to 300,000 distinct CDR3 sequences, 8.6% seen once. Sequencing used blood, either unsorted or a sorted T cell fraction (not recorded which). This TCR was sampled from a male donor with ankylosing spondylitis or in good health (not recorded which). V usage is TRBV7-3 and J usage is TRBJ1-1, with 11 bases identical to TRBD1. CDR3 in DNA: TGTGCCAGCTTACTGGACAGGGGGCGCACTGAAGCTTTCTTT. As protein: CASLLDRGRTEAFF. Full variable domain (rest looked up from reference TRBV7-3 and TRBJ1-1): GAGVSQTPSNKVTEKGKYVELRCDPISGHTALYWYRQSLGQGPEFLIYFQGTGAADDSGLPNDRFFAVRPEGSVSTLKIQRTERGDSAVYLCASLLDRGRTEAFFGQGTRLTVV.